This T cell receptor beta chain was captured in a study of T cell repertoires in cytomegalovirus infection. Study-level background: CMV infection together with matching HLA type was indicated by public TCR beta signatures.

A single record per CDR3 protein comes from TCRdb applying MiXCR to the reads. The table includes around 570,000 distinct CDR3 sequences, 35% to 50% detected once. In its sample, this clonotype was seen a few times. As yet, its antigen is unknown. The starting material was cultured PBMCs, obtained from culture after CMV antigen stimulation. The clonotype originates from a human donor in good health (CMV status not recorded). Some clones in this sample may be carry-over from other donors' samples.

In nucleotides, the CDR3 is TGTGCCAGCAGGCCCTTGTCCGCAGGGGGCGCTTCCGGGGAGCTGTTTTTT. This sequence encodes CASRPLSAGGASGELFF. V gene TRBV27 combines with J gene TRBJ2-2; 8 bases fit TRBD1. The germline V gene encodes CDR1 MNHEY and CDR2 SMNVEV (reference sequence). V lost 6 bases, J lost 6 bases, and 15 bases stayed unmatched. The CDR3 loop spans 17 amino acids.